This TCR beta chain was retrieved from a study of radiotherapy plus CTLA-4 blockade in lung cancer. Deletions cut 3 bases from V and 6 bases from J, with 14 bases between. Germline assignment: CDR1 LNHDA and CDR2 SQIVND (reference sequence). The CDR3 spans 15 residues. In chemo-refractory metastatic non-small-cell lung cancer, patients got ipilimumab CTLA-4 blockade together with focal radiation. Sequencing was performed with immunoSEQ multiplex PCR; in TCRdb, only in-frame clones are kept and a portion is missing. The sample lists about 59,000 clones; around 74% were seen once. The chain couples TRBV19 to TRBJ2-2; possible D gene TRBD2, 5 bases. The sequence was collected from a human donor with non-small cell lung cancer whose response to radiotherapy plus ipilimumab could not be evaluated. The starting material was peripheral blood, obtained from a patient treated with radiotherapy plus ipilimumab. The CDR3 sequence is CASSMIHEGPGELFF. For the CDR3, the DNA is TGTGCCAGTAGTATGATCCATGAGGGCCCCGGGGAGCTGTTTTTT.